This entry features one T cell receptor (beta chain) sequence. Its antigen is not identified. The data derive from a study of T cell responses to AZD1222 COVID-19 vaccine. Sequenced by immunoSEQ multiplex PCR; TCRdb stores in-frame clones only, minus some. The sample gives around 130,000 clones, roughly 92% of which show up once; about 1.1% is in the top ten. Researchers grouped second doses given at about 4 or about 12 weeks into one pool. CDR3 length: 14 amino acids. Germline V gene sequence: CDR1 MNHEY, CDR2 SVGAGI. Trimming at V came to 2 bases and at J to 3 bases, leaving 3 bases not matched to a gene. Overall study results and limits: Baseline serology detected seropositivity in only a handful of AZD1222 recipients. Following two doses of AZD1222, Spike-specific TCR breadth and depth rose. Donors in the cohort were predominantly white British and more often female, and clonal diversity was possibly underestimated.

The input for sequencing was peripheral blood, taken 28 days after the second AZD1222 dose. This sequence was found in an adult who received the AZD1222 COVID-19 vaccine. V and J are TRBV6-5 and TRBJ2-7; 8 positions agree with TRBD1. CDR3: CASSYRDRNYEQYF. For the CDR3, the DNA is TGTGCCAGCAGTTACCGGGACAGGAACTACGAGCAGTACTTC.